This T cell receptor beta chain was retrieved from a study of lymphopenia after photon versus proton radiotherapy (dated by TCRdb to 2018 to 2020). The study in broad terms: The study compared the immunological effects of photon versus proton radiation therapy in patients with gastrointestinal tumors who developed high-grade lymphopenia. A cohort of some 21 patients with gastrointestinal tumors who received either photon or proton therapy and subsequently developed lymphopenia was included. The study aimed to characterize how the two radiation modalities differ in their impact on the immune system. Points the paper makes about the study in general: After the lymphocyte count nadir, photon-treated repertoires showed oligoclonal expansion, especially of CD8+ Temra cells, which drove the drop in diversity. Proton-treated patients stayed relatively stable during treatment, while photon-treated patients lost naive T cells and TCR diversity and gained effector/memory populations. Among patients across the cohort who died, overall survival time showed an inverse correlation with a larger post-nadir drop in TCR diversity. The authors looked at the survival association only in patients who died, and they framed better survival with proton therapy as a possibility rather than a demonstrated result.

Library creation used the immunoSEQ multiplex PCR assay. Deep sequencing of rearranged TCR beta loci, alongside multiparametric flow cytometry, was used to profile T cell repertoires. Imported from immuneACCESS, the table was reduced by TCRdb to in-frame sequences with V and J called. These copies leave out some clones; in studies compared against another copy, an unresolved V gene accounts for under half, and the cause of the remainder is not known. The sample table holds 83,000 or so clones, of which approximately 82% were seen once. Over 1.1% of the sample belongs to the ten largest clones. As for this clone: Its recognized antigen is unknown. No much larger clonotype is one base removed from it; base qualities were not supplied.

According to the germline V gene, CDR1 reads MNHNS and CDR2 reads SASEGT. V lost 2 bases and J lost 7 bases; the stretch between them is 16 bases long. The CDR3 contains 15 residues, cysteine and phenylalanine counted. This entry keeps only the CDR3 DNA: 45 bases, framed from base 1. The source was peripheral blood, collected from a patient treated with proton-based radiotherapy. The TCR comes from a man aged 60 to 69 with pancreatic cancer. The chain employs TRBV6-1 and TRBJ2-3, with the D gene uncertain. The sequence in DNA is TGTGCCAGCAGTGAAATCCGATACCCTCGCAATACGCAGTATTTT. Translated, it reads CASSEIRYPRNTQYF.